This T cell receptor beta chain was identified during a study of blood T cell repertoires in COVID-19. The overall study: The United States, Italy and Spain supplied acute and convalescent COVID-19 samples. PBMCs, B-cell-depleted T cells, or T cells provided the cDNA or gDNA that made up the material.

Trimming cost V 7 bases and J 6 bases; bases outside gene matches: 11. Germline loops: CDR1 SNHLY, CDR2 FYNNEI. The CDR3 is 14 amino acids. Original data processing: How many nucleated cells were present was estimated from reference gene primer amplification. Sequenced by immunoSEQ multiplex PCR; TCRdb stores in-frame clones only, minus some. V and J calls and clone size are those listed in that table; D and trimming were worked out from the DNA. The table includes 200,000 to 250,000 clones, approximately 82% detected once. The table lists this clone with a few counts. The chain has TRBV2 and TRBJ2-7; 8 positions agree with TRBD2. Specimen: peripheral blood. This TCR came from a woman older than 75 with acute or convalescent COVID-19. In nucleotides, the CDR3 is TGTGCCAGCACCGCGGGGGGCCTCTCGGGCGAGCAGTACTTC. It translates to CASTAGGLSGEQYF.